This passage covers 17 T cell receptor beta chains from one sample sequenced in a study of T cells expressing NK-cell markers. With the 5' RACE reads reprocessed, TCRdb shows one record per CDR3 protein and no DNA. Here the sample table reports 150,000 to 180,000 distinct CDR3 sequences. The sequenced sample was blood T cells: a sorted CD56 or NKG2C T cell subset, CD4+ or CD8+ T cells, or bulk PBMC T cells (not recorded which). Every receptor here comes from a woman aged 45-65 years in good health.

The chain links TRBV4-1 to TRBJ2-3; TCRdb designates TRBD1, a call that cannot be tested without DNA. The CDR3 runs 14 residues. Germline V gene data show CDR1 as MGHRA and CDR2 as YSYEKL. The CDR3 loop reads CASSWGEQVDTQYF.

This chain joins TRBV12-3 or TRBV12-4 and TRBJ1-5; checking the TCRdb D call of TRBD1 is not possible without DNA. The CDR3 extends over 14 amino acids. The CDR3 spells CASSLQGSNQPQHF.

The chain combines TRBV27 with TRBJ2-7; the D call of TRBD1 rests on TCRdb alone, since no DNA is present to check it. CDR1 is MNHEY and CDR2 is SMNVEV in the germline V gene (reference sequence). This CDR3 has 11 residues. CDR3 in amino acids: CASRTGTEQYF.

The chain is built from TRBV20-1 and TRBJ2-1; TCRdb's D call of TRBD2 is untestable without DNA. Looked up from germline, CDR1 is DFQATT and CDR2 is SNEGSKA (reference sequence). CDR3 size: 15 residues. The CDR3 loop reads CSARGLAGSWDEQFF.

The chain couples TRBV11-2 to TRBJ2-1; TCRdb picks TRBD2, but there is no DNA to check that call. Per germline, CDR1 SGHAT and CDR2 FQNNGV. This CDR3 has 13 residues. This chain's CDR3 is CASSLLGDNEQFF.

The chain recombines TRBV7-3 with TRBJ2-2. Germline CDR1 is SGHTA and CDR2 is FQGTGA. The CDR3 is made up of 13 amino acids. CDR3 residues: CASSPHGTGELFF.

This rearrangement joins TRBV24-1 to TRBJ2-1; TCRdb's D call, TRBD1, is unchecked because there is no DNA. The CDR3 spans 14 residues. Per the germline V gene, CDR1 is KGHDR and CDR2 is SFDVKD. The chain's CDR3 is CATSDFPGSGEQFF.

The gene calls are TRBV10-1 and TRBJ2-4; absent DNA, TCRdb's TRBD2 call cannot be checked. CDR3 length: 16 amino acids. CDR1 and CDR2 (germline): WNHNN, SYGVQD (reference sequence). This CDR3 is CASSESSRRDANIQYF.

The V call is TRBV5-1, the J call TRBJ2-3; TCRdb designates TRBD2, a call that cannot be tested without DNA. CDR1 is SGHRS, CDR2 YFSETQ, per germline. The CDR3 is made up of 18 amino acids. CDR3 sequence reads: CASSFAGGPGGYTDTQYF.

The chain carries TRBV7-8 and TRBJ1-1; TCRdb returns TRBD1, unconfirmable since there is no DNA. Germline CDR1 reads SGHVS; CDR2 reads FQNEAQ. This CDR3 is 15 amino acids long. CDR3 in amino acids: CASSLGGGFNTEAFF.

The chain couples TRBV5-1 to TRBJ2-7; TCRdb proposes TRBD2, but this gene call is untestable without DNA. Germline V lookup: CDR1 SGHRS, CDR2 YFSETQ. This CDR3 has 16 amino acids. CDR3 region: CASSLFGLAGVREQYF.

This CDR3 is CASSLFAGGVNEQFF. V usage is TRBV13 and J usage is TRBJ2-1; the TRBD2 assignment by TCRdb is unverifiable without DNA. The CDR3 has 15 amino acids. The germline CDR1 and CDR2 sequences are PRHDT and FYEKMQ (reference sequence).

The J gene is TRBJ2-3, the V gene TRBV3-1; TCRdb's D call, TRBD2, is unchecked because there is no DNA. The CDR3 is 17 amino acids. In germline, CDR1 is LGHDT, CDR2 YNNKEL (reference sequence). Here the CDR3 reads CASSSTRRGGSPDTQYF.

The rearrangement links TRBV4-2 to TRBJ2-3; without DNA, the TCRdb call of TRBD2 cannot be checked. The CDR3 is 16 amino acids. Per the germline V gene, CDR1 is LGHNA and CDR2 is YNFKEQ. This CDR3 reads CASSQEASVLGDTQYF.

The chain couples TRBV6-2 or TRBV6-3 to TRBJ2-3; the TRBD2 assignment by TCRdb is unverifiable without DNA. CDR3 length: 15 amino acids. In germline, CDR1 is MNHEY, CDR2 SVGEGT. The CDR3 loop is CASGRLAGEWDTQYF.

The chain carries TRBV5-6 and TRBJ2-7; TCRdb selects TRBD2, and the lack of DNA leaves this call unchecked. The CDR3 sequence is 16 residues long. Germline V gives CDR1 SGHDT, CDR2 YYEEEE. CDR3 in amino acids: CASSLLAGGPPYEQYF.

The CDR3 protein is CASAGQGNTDTQYF. The chain carries TRBV12-3 or TRBV12-4 and TRBJ2-3; TCRdb picks TRBD1, but there is no DNA to check that call. The CDR3 runs to 14 residues.